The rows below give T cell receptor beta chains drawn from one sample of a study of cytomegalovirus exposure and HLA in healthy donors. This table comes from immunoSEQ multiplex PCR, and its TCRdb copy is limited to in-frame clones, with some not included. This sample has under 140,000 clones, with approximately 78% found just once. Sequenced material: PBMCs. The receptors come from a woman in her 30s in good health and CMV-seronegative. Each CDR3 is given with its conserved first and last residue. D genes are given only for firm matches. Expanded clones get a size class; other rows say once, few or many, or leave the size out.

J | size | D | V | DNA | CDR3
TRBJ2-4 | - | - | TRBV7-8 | TGTGCCAGCAGCTTAAACAGGGTTTTGGGAAACATTCAGTACTTC | CASSLNRVLGNIQYF
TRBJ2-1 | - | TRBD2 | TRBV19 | TGTGCCAGTAGTATAGGCCTAGCGGGAAGGGATGAGCAGTTCTTC | CASSIGLAGRDEQFF
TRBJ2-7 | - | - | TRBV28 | TGTGCCAGCCTAGGGGGTGAGGGAATTTACGAGCAGTACTTC | CASLGGEGIYEQYF
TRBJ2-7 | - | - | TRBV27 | TGTGCCAGCAGTTGGACACGTACCTACGAGCAGTACTTC | CASSWTRTYEQYF
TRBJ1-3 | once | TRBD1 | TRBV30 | TGTGCCTGGAGTTCCGGGACAGGGAACTCTGGAAACACCATATATTTT | CAWSSGTGNSGNTIYF
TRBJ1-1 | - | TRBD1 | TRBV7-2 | TGTGCCAGCAGTAGCAGGGGGGTGAACACTGAAGCTTTCTTT | CASSSRGVNTEAFF
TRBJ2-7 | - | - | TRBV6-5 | TGTGCCAGCAGTTACAAGGGGGTTGCGGCCGAGCAGTACTTC | CASSYKGVAAEQYF
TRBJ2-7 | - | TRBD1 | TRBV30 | TGTGCTGTGCGACAGGGGACCTACGAGCAGTACTTC | CAVRQGTYEQYF
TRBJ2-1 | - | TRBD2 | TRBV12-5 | TGTGCTAGTGGTTTATTACTAGCGGGAGTACGCAATGAGCAGTTCTTC | CASGLLLAGVRNEQFF
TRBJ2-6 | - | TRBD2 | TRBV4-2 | TGTGCCAGCAGCCAAGGAATTCGGGGGGACTCTGGGGCCAACGTCCTGACTTTC | CASSQGIRGDSGANVLTF
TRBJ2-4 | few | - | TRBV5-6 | TGTGCCAGCAGCTCCGCCGATAGGGGTGTTTCCAAAAACATTCAGTACTTC | CASSSADRGVSKNIQYF
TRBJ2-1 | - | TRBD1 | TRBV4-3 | TGCGCCAGCAGCCGGGACAGGGGGCCCAATGAGCAGTTCTTC | CASSRDRGPNEQFF
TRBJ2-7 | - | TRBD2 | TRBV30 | TGTGCCTGGAGTCTGCTAGCGGGAAACTACGAGCAGTACTTC | CAWSLLAGNYEQYF
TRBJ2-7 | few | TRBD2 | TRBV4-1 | TGCGCCAGCAGCCAAGAGGGCCCGGGACTAGTCTACGAGCAGTACTTC | CASSQEGPGLVYEQYF
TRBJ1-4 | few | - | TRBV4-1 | TGCGCCAGCAGCCAAGACAGGGAGGGTCTCTTTGGTGAAAAACTGTTTTTT | CASSQDREGLFGEKLFF
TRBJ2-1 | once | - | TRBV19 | TGTGCCAGTAAAGTGGAGGGCTACAATGAGCAGTTCTTC | CASKVEGYNEQFF
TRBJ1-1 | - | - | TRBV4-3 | TGCGCCAGCAGCCAAGATGCAGGGCTGGGAACTGAAGCTTTCTTT | CASSQDAGLGTEAFF
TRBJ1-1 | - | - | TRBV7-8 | TGTGCCAGCAGCCTGTCGAGGTGGGACACTGAAGCTTTCTTT | CASSLSRWDTEAFF
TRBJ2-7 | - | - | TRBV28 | TGTGCCAGCAGTGGACGGGGGGCCCCCTACGAGCAGTACTTC | CASSGRGAPYEQYF
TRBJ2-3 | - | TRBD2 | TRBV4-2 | TGTGCCAGCAGCCCCCGGGAGGGGGTCACAGATACGCAGTATTTT | CASSPREGVTDTQYF
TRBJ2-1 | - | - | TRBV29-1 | TGCAGCGTTGTTGGCTGGAATGAGCAGTTCTTC | CSVVGWNEQFF
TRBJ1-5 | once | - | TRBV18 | TGTGCCAGCTCACCACAAGGGGGGGGTAGGCCCCAGCATTTT | CASSPQGGGRPQHF
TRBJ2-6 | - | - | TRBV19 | TGTGCCAGTAGTATAGGAGACTCTGGGGCCAACGTCCTGACTTTC | CASSIGDSGANVLTF